Following are 27 T cell receptor beta chains from one sample sequenced in a study of cytomegalovirus exposure and HLA in healthy donors. PCR amplification relied on 60 Vbeta primers (plus 13 Jbeta primers). Here immunoSEQ multiplex PCR was the method, and the copy in TCRdb shows in-frame clones only, minus some. The table records about 130,000 clones, around four fifths of them present only once. Source material: PBMCs. Source of these receptors: a man younger than 35 in good health and CMV-seropositive.

This clone has only a few counts. The rearrangement joins TRBV4-2 to TRBJ2-3; 9 bases match TRBD2. This CDR3 has 16 residues. Germline-derived CDR1 and CDR2 are LGHNA and YNFKEQ. Trimming took 4 bases from V and 1 from J; bases not matched to a gene: 6. The CDR3 sequence is CASSPSTSGGTDTQYF. The CDR3 DNA reads TGTGCCAGCAGCCCATCGACTAGCGGCGGCACAGATACGCAGTATTTT.

The table lists this clone with a count of one. CDR3 sequence: CASSLVGAPGYTF. The CDR3 coding sequence is TGCGCCAGCAGCTTGGTAGGGGCTCCTGGCTACACCTTC. The rearrangement links TRBV5-1 to TRBJ1-2, with D possibly matching TRBD1 (5 bases). This CDR3 has 13 amino acids. V was shortened by 0 bases and J by 7 bases, with 10 bases between the two germline ends. Germline loops: CDR1 SGHRS, CDR2 YFSETQ.

The rearrangement uses TRBV15 and TRBJ2-3; the D is unclear. With 1 base removed from V and 1 base from J, the gap between germline ends came to 9 bases. The CDR3 has 15 residues. From germline, CDR1 is LNHNV and CDR2 YYDKDF (reference sequence). The CDR3 DNA is TGTGCCACCAGCAGAGGCCCGGCGGGCACAGATACGCAGTATTTT. Translated, it gives CATSRGPAGTDTQYF.

The chain recombines TRBV28 with TRBJ2-4; D is perhaps TRBD2 (6 bases). Per the germline V gene, CDR1 is MDHEN and CDR2 is SYDVKM. V lost 4 bases, J lost 7 bases, and 17 bases lay in between. The CDR3 spans 15 residues. The CDR3 coding sequence is TGTGCCAGCAGTTCAGGGAACCCGGGGGTGAACATTCAGTACTTC. This translates into CASSSGNPGVNIQYF.

The chain employs TRBV6-1 and TRBJ1-4; D not resolved. The germline V and J ends were trimmed by 0 bases and 8 bases, with 16 bases remaining between them. The CDR3 is made up of 16 amino acids. Germline CDR1 MNHNS, CDR2 SASEGT. Here the CDR3 reads CASSEAGSLLEEKLFF. The DNA for the CDR3 is TGTGCCAGCAGTGAAGCAGGCTCCCTACTGGAGGAAAAACTGTTTTTT.

The gene calls are TRBV16 and TRBJ1-1; a weak D match, TRBD1 (5 bases). Germline V gene lookup returns CDR1 KGHSY and CDR2 FQNENV. V lost 2 bases to trimming and J lost 1 base, with 11 bases between them. The CDR3 length is 15 residues. CDR3 region: CASSQGWGGNTEAFF. CDR3 nucleotide sequence: TGTGCCAGCAGCCAAGGGTGGGGCGGGAACACTGAAGCTTTCTTT.

The rearrangement links TRBV11-3 to TRBJ1-1; 9 nucleotides match TRBD1. The CDR3 consists of 17 residues. V was pared by 5 bases and J by 0 bases, with 10 bases of the junction left unmatched. CDR1 is SGHNT and CDR2 is YENEEA in the germline V gene. This CDR3 is CASSLHTRDRVNTEAFF. CDR3 in DNA: TGTGCCAGCAGCCTCCACACCCGGGACAGGGTGAACACTGAAGCTTTCTTT.

V and J are TRBV6-6 and TRBJ1-6, with 10 nucleotides matching TRBD1. The CDR3 extends over 15 amino acids. With V trimmed by 4 bases and J by 7 bases, 4 bases remained unmatched. Germline-derived CDR1 and CDR2 are MNHNY and SVGAGI (reference sequence). Here the CDR3 DNA reads TGTGCCAGCAGTTTGGGACAGGGGAGGAATTCACCCCTCCACTTT. Translating it yields CASSLGQGRNSPLHF.

The V call is TRBV6-1, the J call TRBJ1-5; D is unclear. Germline values: CDR1 MNHNS, CDR2 SASEGT. The germline V and J ends were trimmed by 2 bases and 0 bases, with 20 bases remaining between them. This CDR3 spans 19 amino acids. For the CDR3, the DNA is TGTGCCAGCAGTGAATATGATGGCGGAGGACTTCATAGCAATCAGCCCCAGCATTTT. Amino acids: CASSEYDGGGLHSNQPQHF.

V and J are TRBV5-6 and TRBJ1-5, with a possible D match to TRBD1 (6 bases). Germline V gene sequence: CDR1 SGHDT, CDR2 YYEEEE. The CDR3 is made up of 14 amino acids. V shed 6 bases and J shed 0 bases, with 10 bases lying between them. This CDR3 is CASNARGSNQPQHF. In DNA form, the CDR3 reads TGTGCCAGCAACGCCAGGGGTAGCAATCAGCCCCAGCATTTT.

The V call is TRBV5-1, the J call TRBJ2-3, with a weak D call TRBD1 (5 bases). The CDR3 is 15 residues long. Trimming stripped 1 base from V and 3 bases from J, with 12 bases between. Germline V lookup: CDR1 SGHRS, CDR2 YFSETQ. CDR3 DNA sequence: TGCGCCAGCAGCTTGAGGGGCCCAGGGACAGATACGCAGTATTTT. The encoded protein is CASSLRGPGTDTQYF.

In its sample, this clone was seen a few times. The J gene is TRBJ1-1, the V gene TRBV7-8; the match to TRBD1 covers 7 bases. This CDR3 spans 15 amino acids. Germline CDR1 reads SGHVS; CDR2 reads FQNEAQ. V gave up 5 bases and J gave up 1 base; unmatched junction bases: 7. DNA for the CDR3: TGTGCCAGCAGCAAATTCCGGACAGGGAACACTGAAGCTTTCTTT. The encoded protein is CASSKFRTGNTEAFF.

The sample holds one count of this clone. The gene calls are TRBV19 and TRBJ2-7, with a tentative D call TRBD2 (5 bases). V dropped 6 bases and J dropped 5 bases, with 14 bases sitting between them. Germline V gene lookup returns CDR1 LNHDA and CDR2 SQIVND (reference sequence). The CDR3 runs to 13 residues. CDR3 amino acids: CASRGWSSDEQYF. CDR3 DNA: TGTGCCAGTAGAGGGTGGAGTAGCGACGAGCAGTACTTC.

Only a few counts were recorded for this clone. The chain uses TRBV6-1 and TRBJ2-1; the D gene is possibly TRBD2 (6 bases). Germline CDR1 and CDR2: MNHNS and SASEGT. V lost 0 bases and J 2 bases, leaving 8 bases between the germline ends. The CDR3 loop spans 15 amino acids. CDR3 sequence reads: CASSEAGGTYNEQFF. The CDR3 coding sequence is TGTGCCAGCAGTGAAGCGGGGGGAACCTACAATGAGCAGTTCTTC.

This clone has more than one count but fewer than ten. The chain uses TRBV5-6 and TRBJ1-5, with 8 bases lining up with TRBD1. This CDR3 is 16 amino acids long. Germline loops: CDR1 SGHDT, CDR2 YYEEEE. The V and J ends lost 5 bases and 3 bases, in that order; junction bases with no gene match: 10. The CDR3 region is CASSSWTGFYNQPQHF. Written as DNA, the CDR3 is TGTGCCAGCAGTTCGTGGACAGGGTTTTACAATCAGCCCCAGCATTTT.

The genes are TRBV18 and TRBJ2-7; TRBD1 might be the D (5 bases). CDR1 and CDR2 from the germline V gene are KGHSH and LQKENI. The CDR3 is 15 residues long. V lost 3 bases and J lost 7, with 19 bases in between. As DNA, the CDR3 is TGTGCCAGCTCACCCACAGGCGCCTCCGCAGGAGAGCAGTACTTC. This gives the protein CASSPTGASAGEQYF.

The chain carries TRBV19 and TRBJ1-5; D remains unclear. Germline CDR1 reads LNHDA; CDR2 reads SQIVND (reference sequence). Trimming stripped 5 bases from V and 0 bases from J, with 11 bases between. The CDR3 totals 15 residues. CDR3 nucleotide sequence: TGTGCCAGTAGTTTCTCGGGGTATAGCAATCAGCCCCAGCATTTT. This sequence encodes CASSFSGYSNQPQHF. Full variable domain (missing parts from reference TRBV19 and TRBJ1-5): DGGITQSPKYLFRKEGQNVTLSCEQNLNHDAMYWYRQDPGQGLRLIYYSQIVNDFQKGDIAEGYSVSREKKESFPLTVTSAQKNPTAFYLCASSFSGYSNQPQHFGDGTRLSIL.

The genes are TRBV5-8 and TRBJ2-1; D possibly corresponds to TRBD2 (5 bases). Germline V CDR1 and CDR2: SGHTS, YDEGEE. V lost 8 bases and J 2 bases, leaving 14 bases between the germline ends. The CDR3 loop spans 14 amino acids. CDR3 loop: CASLSTGAYNEQFF. In DNA, the CDR3 is TGTGCCAGTCTTAGTACCGGGGCCTACAATGAGCAGTTCTTC.

The V and J genes are TRBV10-2 and TRBJ2-5, with TRBD1 as a possible D gene (6 bases). This CDR3 has 14 residues. The V end was cut by 4 bases, the J end by 1 base, with 10 bases between. Germline-derived CDR1 and CDR2 are WSHSY and SAAADI. The CDR3 DNA reads TGCGCCAGCAGTGGAGGACAGATCCAAGAGACCCAGTACTTC. Translation: CASSGGQIQETQYF.

This clone was observed a single time. The chain is built from TRBV5-5 and TRBJ2-1; D possibly corresponds to TRBD1 (5 bases). V was shortened by 0 bases and J by 10 bases, with 14 bases between the two germline ends. The CDR3 spans 14 residues. Germline V CDR1 and CDR2: SGHKS, YYEKEE (reference sequence). In nucleotides, the CDR3 is TGTGCCAGCAGCTTGGAGTATGGGGCGGAAGAGCAGTTCTTC. As protein: CASSLEYGAEEQFF.

The chain employs TRBV11-2 and TRBJ1-5; D is perhaps TRBD1 (5 bases). Looked up from germline, CDR1 is SGHAT and CDR2 is FQNNGV. The V gene lost 0 bases and the J gene lost 9 bases, with 15 bases spanning the gap. The CDR3 runs 15 residues. This CDR3 reads CASSLDGAALRPQHF. The DNA of the CDR3 is TGTGCCAGCAGCTTAGATGGGGCAGCCCTTCGGCCCCAGCATTTT.

The rearrangement uses TRBV27 and TRBJ2-7; D remains ambiguous. CDR1 is MNHEY, CDR2 SMNVEV, per germline (reference sequence). Trimming removed 8 bases from V and 3 bases from J, with 5 bases in between. The CDR3 is made up of 10 amino acids. This CDR3 is CASGHYEQYF. The CDR3 DNA sequence: TGTGCCAGCGGCCACTACGAGCAGTACTTC.

The rearrangement links TRBV25-1 to TRBJ2-7; 12 nucleotides agree with TRBD2. V lost 5 bases, J lost 3 bases, and 14 bases stayed unmatched. This CDR3 has 18 residues. The germline V gene has CDR1 MGHDK and CDR2 SYGVNS. CDR3 region: CASSTRLAGATGGYEQYF. The CDR3 coding sequence is TGTGCCAGCAGTACCCGACTAGCGGGGGCCACAGGCGGCTACGAGCAGTACTTC.

The V gene is TRBV19, the J gene TRBJ2-2; possibly TRBD1 for D (6 bases). The ends were cut back, 3 bases at V and 6 bases at J, with 14 bases in the middle. The germline gives CDR1 LNHDA, CDR2 SQIVND (reference sequence). There are 15 residues in the CDR3. In DNA form, the CDR3 reads TGTGCCAGTAGTATCGGACAGCGTGTCCCCGGGGAGCTGTTTTTT. It codes for CASSIGQRVPGELFF.

V is TRBV6-6 and J is TRBJ1-4; maybe TRBD1 (5 bases). With 8 bases removed from V and 8 bases from J, the gap between germline ends came to 15 bases. Per germline, CDR1 MNHNY and CDR2 SVGAGI (reference sequence). The CDR3 has 13 residues. The CDR3 DNA reads as TGTGCCAGCGAATCCGGTAGGGGAGAAAAACTGTTTTTT. Translation gives CASESGRGEKLFF.

This clone was found a few times. The genes are TRBV6-4 and TRBJ2-5; 10 bases align to TRBD2. With V trimmed by 0 bases and J by 2 bases, 0 bases remained unmatched. The CDR3 sequence is 15 residues long. Germline CDR1 is MRHNA and CDR2 is SNTAGT. CDR3 region: CASSDSSGGQETQYF. Written as DNA, the CDR3 is TGTGCCAGCAGTGACTCTAGCGGGGGGCAAGAGACCCAGTACTTC.

The V and J genes are TRBV5-5 and TRBJ2-5; D ambiguous. Germline CDR1 and CDR2: SGHKS and YYEKEE (reference sequence). Trimming stripped 4 bases from V and 5 bases from J, with 12 bases between. CDR3 length: 13 amino acids. The CDR3 is CASSLGPGETQYF. CDR3 coding DNA: TGTGCCAGCAGCCTTGGCCCCGGGGAGACCCAGTACTTC.